The rows below give T cell receptor beta chains drawn from one sample of a study of blood T cell repertoires in COVID-19. Here immunoSEQ multiplex PCR was the method, and the copy in TCRdb shows in-frame clones only, minus some. The data contain approximately 300,000 clones, around 90% of them seen just once; the ten biggest clones take up 3.5% to 4.5%. Sequenced input: PBMCs or T cells enriched from blood (not recorded which). The source of these receptors is a woman younger than 30 with acute COVID-19. Each CDR3 is given with its conserved first and last residue. The D gene is left open where the match is weak. A clone size is listed for some rows: how often the clone was seen (once, few, many), or a class if it is expanded.

TRBJ2-2 | 16 | TRBV14 | TRBD2 | . | CASSGVETSGTGELFF | TGTGCCAGCAGCGGCGTTGAGACTAGCGGCACCGGGGAGCTGTTTTTT
TRBJ2-5 | 16 | TRBV7-8 | TRBD1 | . | CASSPSYRGWGETQYF | TGTGCCAGCAGCCCCTCCTACAGGGGATGGGGGGAGACCCAGTACTTC
TRBJ1-5 | 15 | TRBV28 | . | . | CASRSSDRVNQPQHF | TGTGCCAGCAGATCCTCAGACAGAGTCAATCAGCCCCAGCATTTT
TRBJ1-3 | 15 | TRBV27 | . | once | CASSLGAGYGNTIYF | TGTGCCAGCAGTTTAGGGGCAGGTTACGGAAACACCATATATTTT
TRBJ1-2 | 13 | TRBV3-1/TRBV3-2 | . | . | CASSQFGNDGYTF | TGTGCCAGCAGCCAATTCGGTAACGATGGCTACACCTTC
TRBJ2-5 | 15 | TRBV7-9 | . | . | CASSFSYGAKETQYF | TGTGCCAGCAGCTTTTCGTATGGGGCGAAAGAGACCCAGTACTTC
TRBJ1-2 | 14 | TRBV30 | TRBD1 | . | CAWSSWTGNYGYTF | TGTGCCTGGAGTTCCTGGACAGGGAACTATGGCTACACCTTC
TRBJ2-3 | 16 | TRBV30 | TRBD2 | once | CAWSLLLAGGPDTQYF | TGTGCCTGGAGTCTCCTATTGGCGGGAGGGCCGGATACGCAGTATTTT
TRBJ2-7 | 10 | TRBV20-1 | TRBD2 | . | CSGGGYEQYF | TGCAGTGGGGGGGGATACGAGCAGTACTTC
TRBJ2-5 | 15 | TRBV19 | . | once | CASKDRPSSQETQYF | TGTGCCAGTAAGGACAGACCCTCCTCACAAGAGACCCAGTACTTC
TRBJ1-5 | 12 | TRBV2 | TRBD1 | . | CASSPGGQPQHF | TGTGCCAGCAGCCCAGGGGGTCAGCCCCAGCATTTT
TRBJ2-1 | 22 | TRBV7-2 | . | . | CASSLAPLRSSGTRSSYNEQFF | TGTGCCAGCAGCTTAGCTCCACTCCGTTCCAGCGGGACACGAAGCTCCTACAATGAGCAGTTCTTC
TRBJ1-5 | 14 | TRBV18 | TRBD1 | . | CASSPLQGDQPQHF | TGTGCCAGCTCACCACTACAGGGGGATCAGCCCCAGCATTTT
TRBJ2-1 | 15 | TRBV19 | TRBD2 | . | CASSKLAGGQNEQFF | TGTGCCAGTAGTAAACTAGCGGGAGGGCAAAATGAGCAGTTCTTC
TRBJ1-1 | 13 | TRBV19 | . | once | CASSKQENTEAFF | TGTGCCAGTAGTAAACAGGAGAACACTGAAGCTTTCTTT
TRBJ1-5 | 17 | TRBV4-1 | TRBD1 | once | CASSQLWTGRSNQPQHF | TGCGCCAGCAGCCAACTTTGGACAGGCCGTAGCAATCAGCCCCAGCATTTT
TRBJ1-1 | 14 | TRBV7-3 | TRBD1 | . | CASSYRDRVTEAFF | TGTGCCAGCAGTTATAGGGACAGGGTCACTGAAGCTTTCTTT
TRBJ1-2 | 16 | TRBV24-1 | TRBD1 | . | CATSDLEAGGGYGYTF | TGTGCCACCAGTGATTTGGAGGCAGGGGGAGGCTATGGCTACACCTTC
TRBJ2-1 | 15 | TRBV4-2 | TRBD2 | . | CASSPPSGSDNEQFF | TGTGCCAGCAGCCCACCTAGCGGGAGTGACAATGAGCAGTTCTTC
TRBJ2-3 | 16 | TRBV14 | TRBD2 | once | CASSRTSGALSDTQYF | TGTGCCAGCAGCCGGACTAGCGGAGCCCTATCAGATACGCAGTATTTT
TRBJ2-1 | 15 | TRBV5-1 | TRBD2 | . | CASSPGLAGVNEQFF | TGCGCCAGCAGCCCTGGACTAGCGGGAGTGAATGAGCAGTTCTTC
TRBJ1-6 | 17 | TRBV21-1 | . | . | CATLGQGRCRDNSPLHF | TGTGCCACCCTCGGACAGGGAAGATGTCGGGATAATTCACCCCTCCACTTT
TRBJ2-1 | 15 | TRBV19 | . | once | CASSIRGDSYNEQFF | TGTGCCAGTAGTATTAGGGGTGACTCCTACAATGAGCAGTTCTTC
TRBJ2-7 | 15 | TRBV28 | TRBD1 | . | CASRPADRGANEQYF | TGTGCCAGCAGGCCGGCGGACAGGGGGGCGAACGAGCAGTACTTC
TRBJ2-7 | 13 | TRBV7-6 | . | . | CASSPTQGREQYF | TGTGCCAGCAGCCCAACACAGGGTCGGGAGCAGTACTTC
TRBJ1-1 | 16 | TRBV10-1 | TRBD1 | . | CASSEEGASDHAEAFF | TGCGCCAGCAGTGAGGAGGGGGCGAGCGATCATGCTGAAGCTTTCTTT
TRBJ1-1 | 13 | TRBV28 | . | . | CASRLIPNTEAFF | TGTGCCAGCAGACTAATCCCGAACACTGAAGCTTTCTTT
TRBJ2-5 | 15 | TRBV13 | . | . | CASSLTKGVKETQYF | TGTGCCAGCAGCTTAACCAAGGGGGTAAAAGAGACCCAGTACTTC
TRBJ1-2 | 14 | TRBV16 | . | . | CASSQERGYNGYTF | TGTGCCAGCAGCCAAGAGCGGGGTTACAATGGCTACACCTTC
TRBJ2-1 | 13 | TRBV30 | TRBD2 | . | CAWKVAGGNEQFF | TGTGCCTGGAAGGTAGCGGGAGGGAATGAGCAGTTCTTC
TRBJ2-3 | 15 | TRBV5-1 | . | . | CASSDQKRGTDTQYF | TGCGCCAGCAGCGACCAAAAGCGAGGCACAGATACGCAGTATTTT
TRBJ1-6 | 12 | TRBV28 | . | . | CASRGTGPPLHF | TGTGCCAGCAGGGGAACAGGGCCACCCCTCCACTTT
TRBJ1-5 | 13 | TRBV19 | . | few | CASSSQGLEPQHF | TGTGCCAGTAGTTCCCAGGGGTTAGAGCCCCAGCATTTT
TRBJ1-1 | 18 | TRBV21-1 | . | . | CASSPGLTGCDKNTEAFF | TGTGCCAGCAGCCCGGGATTGACAGGGTGTGATAAGAACACTGAAGCTTTCTTT
TRBJ2-7 | 17 | TRBV15 | TRBD1 | few | CATSRDKFGDRGYEQYF | TGTGCCACCAGCAGAGATAAGTTCGGAGACAGGGGGTACGAGCAGTACTTC
TRBJ2-7 | 17 | TRBV7-7 | TRBD1 | . | CASSHAARGTGNYEQYF | TGTGCTAGCAGCCATGCCGCCCGGGGGACAGGGAACTACGAGCAGTACTTC